The rows below give T cell receptor beta chains drawn from one sample of a study of CD8+ T cells in alopecia areata. Measured with immunoSEQ multiplex PCR; TCRdb has only the in-frame clones, and not every one. The sample includes approximately 150,000 clones, 75% to 90% of them seen just once. Sample: CD8+ T cells sorted from blood, taken at week 0. The receptor source for this set is a human donor with alopecia areata. The CDR3 runs from the conserved cysteine through the conserved F or W. Fields, in order: D gene, V gene, clone size, J gene, CDR3 protein, CDR3 DNA. The D gene is left open where the match is weak. The listing skips clone size in some rows; elsewhere it reads once, few, many or a size class.

D gene: NA
V gene: TRBV7-9
clone size: few
J gene: TRBJ2-7
CDR3 protein: CASSPGLYEQYF
CDR3 DNA: TGTGCCAGCAGCCCGGGCCTCTACGAGCAGTACTTC

D gene: NA
V gene: TRBV7-9
clone size: NA
J gene: TRBJ2-1
CDR3 protein: CASRRGQNNEQFF
CDR3 DNA: TGTGCCAGCAGAAGGGGCCAGAACAATGAGCAGTTCTTC

D gene: NA
V gene: TRBV27
clone size: NA
J gene: TRBJ2-7
CDR3 protein: CASSLTSSYEQYF
CDR3 DNA: TGTGCCAGCAGCCTCACGTCCTCCTACGAGCAGTACTTC

D gene: TRBD1
V gene: TRBV23-1
clone size: once
J gene: TRBJ1-3
CDR3 protein: CASNRTGAQASSGNTIYF
CDR3 DNA: TGCGCCAGCAATAGGACAGGGGCTCAAGCGAGCTCTGGAAACACCATATATTTT

D gene: NA
V gene: TRBV6-5
clone size: NA
J gene: TRBJ2-5
CDR3 protein: CASSPGAQETQYF
CDR3 DNA: TGTGCCAGCAGCCCCGGGGCCCAAGAGACCCAGTACTTC

D gene: TRBD1
V gene: TRBV7-9
clone size: NA
J gene: TRBJ2-7
CDR3 protein: CASSFTGGDDEQYF
CDR3 DNA: TGTGCCAGCAGCTTCACAGGGGGAGATGACGAGCAGTACTTC

D gene: TRBD2
V gene: TRBV27
clone size: NA
J gene: TRBJ2-7
CDR3 protein: CASSFTSGSSYEQYF
CDR3 DNA: TGTGCCAGCAGTTTCACTAGCGGGTCCTCCTACGAGCAGTACTTC

D gene: NA
V gene: TRBV6-1
clone size: once
J gene: TRBJ1-1
CDR3 protein: CASSEPWTRVESTEAFF
CDR3 DNA: TGTGCCAGCAGTGAACCCTGGACCCGAGTTGAAAGCACTGAAGCTTTCTTT

D gene: NA
V gene: TRBV7-9
clone size: NA
J gene: TRBJ2-7
CDR3 protein: CASSSSGRSSYEQYF
CDR3 DNA: TGTGCCAGCAGCTCATCCGGGAGAAGCTCCTACGAGCAGTACTTC

D gene: TRBD2
V gene: TRBV5-6
clone size: few
J gene: TRBJ2-3
CDR3 protein: CASSLKAGGPKPDTQYF
CDR3 DNA: TGTGCCAGCAGCTTGAAGGCGGGGGGGCCTAAGCCCGATACGCAGTATTTT

D gene: NA
V gene: TRBV6-5
clone size: few
J gene: TRBJ2-7
CDR3 protein: CASSPSYEQYF
CDR3 DNA: TGTGCCAGCAGTCCCTCCTACGAGCAGTACTTC

D gene: NA
V gene: TRBV30
clone size: NA
J gene: TRBJ1-1
CDR3 protein: CAWSLRRPEAFF
CDR3 DNA: TGTGCCTGGAGCCTCAGGAGGCCTGAAGCTTTCTTT

D gene: NA
V gene: TRBV4-1
clone size: NA
J gene: TRBJ2-1
CDR3 protein: CASSQDQGYEQFF
CDR3 DNA: TGCGCCAGCAGCCAAGATCAAGGTTATGAGCAGTTCTTC

D gene: TRBD1
V gene: TRBV7-8
clone size: NA
J gene: TRBJ1-2
CDR3 protein: CASSSGTGGVLDGYTF
CDR3 DNA: TGTGCCAGCAGCTCCGGGACAGGGGGCGTTTTAGATGGCTACACCTTC

D gene: NA
V gene: TRBV7-9
clone size: NA
J gene: TRBJ1-1
CDR3 protein: CASSLSDTEAFF
CDR3 DNA: TGTGCCAGCAGCTTATCGGACACTGAAGCTTTCTTT

D gene: TRBD2
V gene: TRBV5-1
clone size: NA
J gene: TRBJ2-3
CDR3 protein: CASSSKPGRSTDTQYF
CDR3 DNA: TGCGCCAGCAGCTCGAAACCCGGGAGGAGCACAGATACGCAGTATTTT

D gene: NA
V gene: TRBV7-9
clone size: NA
J gene: TRBJ1-1
CDR3 protein: CASSLLVGGNTEAFF
CDR3 DNA: TGTGCCAGCAGCTTACTGGTAGGGGGTAACACTGAAGCTTTCTTT

D gene: TRBD1
V gene: TRBV19
clone size: once
J gene: TRBJ2-1
CDR3 protein: CASSLPGQSSYNEQFF
CDR3 DNA: TGTGCCAGTAGTCTGCCGGGACAGAGCTCCTACAATGAGCAGTTCTTC

D gene: NA
V gene: TRBV27
clone size: NA
J gene: TRBJ1-2
CDR3 protein: CASSFQGANYGYTF
CDR3 DNA: TGTGCCAGCAGTTTTCAGGGTGCGAACTATGGCTACACCTTC

D gene: NA
V gene: TRBV5-5
clone size: NA
J gene: TRBJ2-7
CDR3 protein: CASSLELGDYEQYF
CDR3 DNA: TGTGCCAGCAGCTTGGAGTTGGGAGACTACGAGCAGTACTTC

D gene: NA
V gene: TRBV4-1
clone size: NA
J gene: TRBJ2-3
CDR3 protein: CASSQDNGGITDTQYF
CDR3 DNA: TGCGCCAGCAGCCAAGATAACGGCGGGATCACAGATACGCAGTATTTT

D gene: NA
V gene: TRBV11-2
clone size: NA
J gene: TRBJ1-1
CDR3 protein: CASSPTEGLNTEAFF
CDR3 DNA: TGTGCCAGCAGCCCTACGGAGGGTCTGAACACTGAAGCTTTCTTT

D gene: TRBD2
V gene: TRBV2
clone size: few
J gene: TRBJ2-7
CDR3 protein: CASSPSGSYEQYF
CDR3 DNA: TGTGCCAGCAGTCCTAGCGGCTCCTACGAGCAGTACTTC

D gene: NA
V gene: TRBV19
clone size: once
J gene: TRBJ2-1
CDR3 protein: CASSITDSYNEQFF
CDR3 DNA: TGTGCCAGTAGTATAACGGACAGCTACAATGAGCAGTTCTTC

D gene: NA
V gene: TRBV29-1
clone size: NA
J gene: TRBJ1-2
CDR3 protein: CSVEDPEYPNYGYTF
CDR3 DNA: TGCAGCGTTGAAGATCCTGAATACCCTAACTATGGCTACACCTTC

D gene: NA
V gene: TRBV5-6
clone size: NA
J gene: TRBJ1-3
CDR3 protein: CASSLDEGPGNTIYF
CDR3 DNA: TGTGCCAGCAGCTTGGATGAGGGGCCTGGAAACACCATATATTTT

D gene: NA
V gene: TRBV5-6
clone size: NA
J gene: TRBJ1-4
CDR3 protein: CASSLGGVQEKLFF
CDR3 DNA: TGTGCCAGCAGCTTGGGTGGAGTACAGGAAAAACTGTTTTTT

D gene: NA
V gene: TRBV7-2
clone size: NA
J gene: TRBJ2-7
CDR3 protein: CASSLAGWGYEQYF
CDR3 DNA: TGTGCCAGCAGCTTAGCGGGATGGGGCTACGAGCAGTACTTC

D gene: TRBD2
V gene: TRBV6-5
clone size: NA
J gene: TRBJ2-1
CDR3 protein: CASRGTSMGYDEQFF
CDR3 DNA: TGTGCCAGCAGAGGGACTAGCATGGGATACGATGAGCAGTTCTTC